The present TCR beta chain was sequenced within a study of shared clonotypes between healthy human individuals (dated by TCRdb to about 2020). Regarding the research as a whole: Three men and a couple of women, aged 18 to 49 years, made up the cohort. Between about 0.9 and 10 billion PBMCs per donor were obtained by leukapheresis. For each donor, CD4 naive and CD4 memory were each given three plates, CD8 naive was given two plates, and CD8 memory was given one plate. Libraries were prepared and TCR repertoires were sequenced by different laboratories using diverse techniques, in order to increase sequencing depth and limit assay-specific biases. To estimate repertoire size and how much clonotype sharing occurs between individuals, the study deeply sequenced the blood TCR repertoires of about five healthy adults.

Using the deep immunoSEQ assay, multiplex PCR amplified TCR CDR3 regions from genomic DNA. For each cell subset, the extracted genomic DNA was distributed evenly across all wells of several immunoSEQ 96-well plates, and each plate served as one replicate. Each replicate PCR for sorted subsets received about 210 ng genomic DNA, equal to around 32,000 T cell genomes. Purified libraries were quantified with a Qubit 3.0 fluorometer, sized on a Bioanalyzer 2100, and re-quantified with the KAPA Library Quantification kit. Every immunoSEQ 96-well plate was sequenced on a dedicated single-read 150-cycle Illumina NextSeq 550 flow cell. In the paper's pipeline: Because the immunoSEQ output included only junctional sequences and no quality scores, the filtering could not be the same as the filtering used for full-length reads. Sequences were annotated with PyIR, a Python wrapper for IgBLAST v1.9, and V/J genes and CDR3 were assigned using IMGT germline references. Any read was removed if the V/J assignment was weak (E-value above 1e-6), the CDR3 was missing, or the read contained stop codons, out-of-frame junctions, or ambiguous translated residues. V3J clonotypes were defined as sequences sharing the same inferred V gene, J gene, and CDR3 amino acid sequence. To compute the percentage overlap between repertoires, the number of shared unique clonotypes was divided by the size of the smaller repertoire. Richness of each repertoire was evaluated using RTK rarefaction, the Chao1 estimator, and Recon v2.1 estimates of unobserved clonotypes. Generation probabilities for all TCRbeta clonotypes obtained by the gDNA method from several donors were computed using OLGA. TCRdb took this table from immuneACCESS and kept in-frame rearrangements with V and J called. Such tables lack part of the clones; where checked against another copy, unresolved V genes explain under half of the gap, and the rest is unexplained. V and J calls and clone size are as listed in that table; D and trimming were resolved from the DNA. The sample table holds about 650,000 clones, of which roughly 96% were seen once. The ten top clones hold approximately 0.1% of the sample.

In regard to this clone: Its cognate antigen has yet to be identified. The sample holds no much larger clone one base away, and base qualities are not on file.

CD8 naive samples consisted of CD45RO-negative cells that were positively selected for CCR7, yielding a CD45RA+CCR7+ population without TemRA cells. Donors were healthy HIV-negative adults with no recently reported acute infections or vaccinations. Only Caucasian adults living in Nashville, Tennessee, USA were represented among the donors. Blood was collected by leukapheresis, and PBMCs were isolated by Ficoll-Histopaque density gradient centrifugation and then cryopreserved in liquid nitrogen vapor phase. Purity and quantity of every magnetically sorted T cell population were checked by analytical flow cytometry. Genomic DNA was isolated from every sorted fraction and measured by UV absorbance on a Nanodrop 2000c. The study at large found these results: Naive subsets generally had larger estimated clonotype richness than memory subsets did. Pairwise subsampling led to the expectation that sequencing depth would affect the degree of clonotype sharing among donors. When four donors were compared, the shared fraction of clonotypes was roughly 5% for naive CD4, less than 4% for naive CD8, about 2.4% for memory CD4, and roughly 0.4% for memory CD8. Compared with non-shared clonotypes, clonotypes shared by all four sorted-subset donors had higher generation probabilities. Only blood was sampled, and tissue TCR repertoires likely differ from those in blood. Because the study included only a small number of donors, the genetic and exposure-history diversity represented was limited. Incomplete sequencing was indicated by rarefaction of sorted-subset datasets, despite the large sequencing depth.

At the junction V is shortened by 3 bases and J by 6 bases, with 8 bases in between. The CDR3 sequence holds 13 residues, the cysteine and phenylalanine included. Only the CDR3 portion is preserved as DNA: 39 bases, with reading frame beginning at the first base. CDR1 and CDR2, looked up from the germline V gene, are SNHLY and FYNNEI. This TCR derives from a woman younger than 45 in good health. The sequence links TRBV2 to TRBJ1-4; no D gene can be assigned with confidence. Sequencing was performed on naive CD8+ T cells sorted from blood. Interpreted using the paper, the cell subset or site label stands for: CD45RA+CCR7+. Here is the DNA: TGTGCCAGCAGTGACGAAGTGGATGAAAAACTGTTTTTT. Its translation is CASSDEVDEKLFF. With all but the CDR3 taken from the reference TRBV2 and TRBJ1-4 genes, the full variable domain is: EPEVTQTPSHQVTQMGQEVILRCVPISNHLYFYWYRQILGQKVEFLVSFYNNEISEKSEIFDDQFSVERPDGSNFTLKIRSTKLEDSAMYFCASSDEVDEKLFFGSGTQLSVL.